The 22 T cell receptor beta chains listed next were all sequenced from one sample in a study of blood T cell repertoires in COVID-19. Some clones are missing from TCRdb's copy, which holds only in-frame ones; the method was immunoSEQ multiplex PCR. The sample includes around 300,000 clones, about nine tenths seen only once; the top ten take about 1.7%. The sample was PBMCs or T cells enriched from blood (not recorded which). These receptors originate from a woman aged 40 to 55 who had recovered from COVID-19.

The chain joins TRBV3-1 (or the pseudogene TRBV3-2) to TRBJ1-2; the D gene is possibly TRBD1 (6 bases). The germline CDR1 and CDR2 sequences are LGHDT and YNNKEL (reference sequence). CDR3 length equals 14 residues. The V end was cut by 3 bases, the J end by 8 bases, with 16 bases between. The CDR3 DNA reads as TGTGCCAGCAGCCACAGGGGCGCCTCGTCCGGCTACACCTTC. Amino acid sequence: CASSHRGASSGYTF.

In this sample, this clone turned up once. V and J are TRBV6-5 and TRBJ1-1; 7 bases fit TRBD1. The CDR3 has 14 amino acids. The germline V gene encodes CDR1 MNHEY and CDR2 SVGAGI. The J segment lost 1 base and the V segment lost 5 bases, leaving 4 bases of the junction unmatched. In nucleotides, the CDR3 is TGTGCCAGCAGTACAGGGGTACCGAACACTGAAGCTTTCTTT. Protein product: CASSTGVPNTEAFF.

This clone was recorded once. The chain links TRBV19 to TRBJ1-1; 7 nucleotides match TRBD1. The CDR3 length is 18 residues. Germline V gene data show CDR1 as LNHDA and CDR2 as SQIVND (reference sequence). The trim removed 0 bases at V and 0 bases at J, leaving 10 bases unmatched. CDR3 nucleotide sequence: TGTGCCAGTAGTATAGATTTGACAGGGATTCTTATGAACACTGAAGCTTTCTTT. Its protein product is CASSIDLTGILMNTEAFF.

The chain employs TRBV5-6 and TRBJ2-7, with 9 positions matching TRBD1. The J segment lost 2 bases and the V segment lost 4 bases, leaving 4 bases of the junction unmatched. The CDR3 totals 14 residues. Germline V lookup: CDR1 SGHDT, CDR2 YYEEEE. CDR3 DNA: TGTGCCAGCAGCATCAGACAGGGGGCCTACGAGCAGTACTTC. It translates to CASSIRQGAYEQYF.

The chain links TRBV7-3 to TRBJ2-1, with TRBD2 matching over 9 bases. CDR1 is SGHTA and CDR2 is FQGTGA in the germline V gene. CDR3 length: 17 amino acids. Germline trimming cut 5 bases from V and 5 bases from J; bases unmatched to any gene: 13. This CDR3 is CASSIGGFSGSNNEQFF. The CDR3, as DNA: TGTGCCAGCAGCATAGGGGGGTTTAGCGGGAGTAACAATGAGCAGTTCTTC.

The CDR3 loop reads CASSLKGVWEKLFF. As DNA, the CDR3 is TGTGCCAGCAGCTTGAAAGGGGTTTGGGAAAAACTGTTTTTT. The chain is built from TRBV5-5 and TRBJ1-4; D is possibly TRBD1 (5 bases). Per germline, CDR1 SGHKS and CDR2 YYEKEE (reference sequence). The CDR3 sequence is 14 residues long. V lost 1 base, J lost 8 bases, and 12 bases lay in between. Based on the CDR3 plus reference TRBV5-5 and TRBJ1-4, the full variable domain is DAGVTQSPTHLIKTRGQQVTLRCSPISGHKSVSWYQQVLGQGPQFIFQYYEKEERGRGNFPDRFSARQFPNYSSELNVNALLLGDSALYLCASSLKGVWEKLFFGSGTQLSVL.

The V and J genes are TRBV1 and TRBJ2-7; the D call of TRBD1 is as the table states it, not checked on the DNA. TRBV1 constitutes a pseudogene. The CDR3 is 14 amino acids. CDR3 sequence reads: CTSSHETGAYEQYF. In DNA form, the CDR3 reads TGCACCAGCAGCCACGAGACAGGGGCCTACGAGCAGTACTTC.

This clone was detected once. This chain links TRBV11-2 with TRBJ1-1, with D maybe TRBD1 (6 bases). The CDR3 loop spans 14 amino acids. Germline loops: CDR1 SGHAT, CDR2 FQNNGV. Trimming removed 3 bases at V and 11 bases at J, with 19 bases between. The CDR3 DNA reads as TGTGCCAGCAGCTTCAACCGCCCAACAGGGAAGGCTTTCTTT. Translating gives CASSFNRPTGKAFF. The full variable domain, in which reference TRBV11-2 and TRBJ1-1 provide the parts outside the CDR3, is EAGVAQSPRYKIIEKRQSVAFWCNPISGHATLYWYQQILGQGPKLLIQFQNNGVVDDSQLPKDRFSAERLKGVDSTLKIQPAKLEDSAVYLCASSFNRPTGKAFFGQGTRLTVV.

The table lists this clone with a count of one. The rearrangement joins TRBV27 to TRBJ2-1, with 8 bases that match TRBD2. The V and J ends lost 8 bases and 6 bases, in that order; junction bases with no gene match: 9. This CDR3 region has 14 residues. CDR1 and CDR2 from the germline V gene are MNHEY and SMNVEV (reference sequence). In DNA form, the CDR3 reads TGTGCCAGCCGACCCCGGGGGACTAGCAATGAGCAGTTCTTC. Translated, it gives CASRPRGTSNEQFF.

The chain employs TRBV6-5 and TRBJ2-2, with D possibly being TRBD2 (5 bases). The CDR3 loop spans 13 amino acids. CDR1 MNHEY and CDR2 SVGAGI come from the germline V gene. V was cut by 8 bases and J by 1 base, with 8 bases left in between. CDR3 in DNA: TGTGCCAGCTCACGGGGGAACACCGGGGAGCTGTTTTTT. As protein: CASSRGNTGELFF.

This chain uses TRBV4-1 with TRBJ2-5; 8 bases map to TRBD2. The CDR3 consists of 16 residues. With V trimmed by 1 base and J by 3 bases, 7 bases remained unmatched. Germline lookup yields CDR1 MGHRA and CDR2 YSYEKL. The CDR3 coding sequence is TGCGCCAGCAGCCAAGGGTCGGGGGGGGCCGAAGAGACCCAGTACTTC. Residues: CASSQGSGGAEETQYF.

The chain joins TRBV30 to TRBJ2-1; perhaps TRBD1 as D (6 bases). Trimming cost V 6 bases and J 0 bases, with 18 bases left between them. Germline V gene sequence: CDR1 GTSNPN, CDR2 SVGIG (reference sequence). CDR3 length equals 16 residues. For the CDR3, the DNA is TGTGCCTGCCGTCACAAAGAAGGGGGCTCCTACAATGAGCAGTTCTTC. This codes for CACRHKEGGSYNEQFF.

The V gene is TRBV13, the J gene TRBJ1-1; tentatively, D is TRBD1 (6 bases). This CDR3 has 16 amino acids. Deletions cut 4 bases from V and 7 bases from J, with 22 bases between. Germline V gene sequence: CDR1 PRHDT, CDR2 FYEKMQ (reference sequence). CDR3 residues: CASSYYSGTRGGEAFF. The CDR3 DNA sequence: TGTGCCAGCAGCTATTATTCCGGGACACGCGGGGGTGAAGCTTTCTTT.

This sequence joins TRBV5-1 and TRBJ1-1; maybe TRBD1 (5 bases). Germline lookup yields CDR1 SGHRS and CDR2 YFSETQ. Between the trimmed V and J ends, which lost 0 bases and 1 base, there was a span of 10 bases. The CDR3 length is 15 residues. In DNA, the CDR3 is TGCGCCAGCAGCTTGGGCCGCGGGGGGAACACTGAAGCTTTCTTT. This codes for CASSLGRGGNTEAFF.

V is TRBV6-5 and J is TRBJ1-5, with no clear D. The germline gives CDR1 MNHEY, CDR2 SVGAGI. Deletions cut 7 bases from V and 7 bases from J, with 17 bases between. The CDR3 runs 14 residues. CDR3 DNA sequence: TGTGCCAGCACCTTGCGGGGATCGGGGCAGCCCCAGCATTTT. Protein: CASTLRGSGQPQHF.

The chain recombines TRBV25-1 with TRBJ1-5; 9 bases match TRBD1. V lost 3 bases to trimming and J lost 3 bases; unmatched junction nucleotides: 3. CDR1 and CDR2 from the germline V gene are MGHDK and SYGVNS. This CDR3 comprises 15 residues. DNA for the CDR3: TGTGCCAGCAGTGATGGGACAGGGTTCAATCAGCCCCAGCATTTT. It codes for CASSDGTGFNQPQHF. The complete variable domain, with remaining parts taken from reference TRBV25-1 and TRBJ1-5, reads EADIYQTPRYLVIGTGKKITLECSQTMGHDKMYWYQQDPGMELHLIHYSYGVNSTEKGDLSSESTVSRIRTEHFPLTLESARPSHTSQYLCASSDGTGFNQPQHFGDGTRLSIL.

This rearrangement joins TRBV15 to TRBJ2-1; the match to TRBD2 covers 14 bases. After removal of 3 bases from V and 9 bases from J, the junction contained 19 bases not matched to a gene. The CDR3 spans 20 residues. Germline CDR1 is LNHNV and CDR2 is YYDKDF (reference sequence). The DNA of the CDR3 is TGTGCCACCAGCAGTCCAAGGACTAGCGGGAGGAGTAACTTGGCGGGTGAGCAGTTCTTC. This sequence encodes CATSSPRTSGRSNLAGEQFF. The whole variable domain, remainder taken from reference TRBV15 and TRBJ2-1, is DAMVIQNPRYQVTQFGKPVTLSCSQTLNHNVMYWYQQKSSQAPKLLFHYYDKDFNNEADTPDNFQSRRPNTSFCFLDIRSPGLGDTAMYLCATSSPRTSGRSNLAGEQFFGPGTRLTVL.

The chain employs TRBV2 and TRBJ2-5; D is undetermined. The CDR3 spans 11 residues. Trimming took off 6 bases at V and 5 bases at J, with 7 bases between the two ends. Germline CDR1 is SNHLY and CDR2 is FYNNEI. As DNA, the CDR3 is TGTGCCAGCAGGTCTGCGGAGACCCAGTACTTC. It translates to CASRSAETQYF.

The chain recombines TRBV5-1 with TRBJ2-5; 9 positions agree with TRBD2. CDR3 size: 15 residues. Germline CDR1 is SGHRS and CDR2 is YFSETQ. V shed 2 bases, J shed 5 bases, and the junction held 7 bases outside the gene matches. This CDR3 is CASSFGAGGSETQYF. CDR3 bases: TGCGCCAGCAGCTTTGGAGCGGGGGGATCTGAGACCCAGTACTTC.

The V and J genes are TRBV11-2 and TRBJ2-7, with D maybe TRBD2 (7 bases). Deletions cut 7 bases from V and 7 bases from J, with 20 bases between. From germline, CDR1 is SGHAT and CDR2 FQNNGV. The CDR3 spans 14 residues. Written as DNA, the CDR3 is TGTGCCAGCAAGGGGGGGAGGTCAGGAGGTGAGCAGTACTTC. This codes for CASKGGRSGGEQYF.

The chain joins TRBV5-4 to TRBJ2-7; 12 positions match TRBD2. The CDR3 is 16 residues long. Germline CDR1 is SGHNT and CDR2 is YYREEE (reference sequence). The ends lost 4 bases at V and 5 bases at J; junction bases unmatched: 10. The CDR3 sequence: CASSGNLAGGPHEQYF. The CDR3 region has the DNA TGTGCCAGCAGCGGCAATCTAGCGGGAGGGCCCCACGAGCAGTACTTC.

The chain links TRBV5-8 to TRBJ2-1; 10 positions match TRBD1. CDR1 and CDR2 from the germline V gene are SGHTS and YDEGEE. V trimming: 5 bases; J trimming: 3 bases; junction bases outside the gene matches: 11. The CDR3 loop spans 17 amino acids. The CDR3 protein is CASRLTGTGAGYNEQFF. The DNA for the CDR3 is TGTGCCAGCAGATTAACCGGGACAGGGGCGGGCTACAATGAGCAGTTCTTC.